This T cell receptor (beta chain) was sequenced for a study of cytomegalovirus exposure and HLA in healthy donors. PCR was performed using 60 Vbeta and 13 Jbeta primers. Generated by immunoSEQ multiplex PCR, the TCRdb table keeps only in-frame clones and is missing some. The sample records about 160,000 clones, more than 65% being singletons. A note on this clone: One junction end disagrees with the germline gene, perhaps due to a read error.

This TCR derives from a man over 45 in good health and CMV-seropositive. The sequenced sample consisted of PBMCs.

The CDR3 DNA sequence: TGTGCTAGCAGCCCCGGACAGGGTGTTAATGAAAAACTGTTTTTT. Amino acid sequence: CASSPGQGVNEKLFF. The chain uses TRBV7-7 and TRBJ1-4; 8 bases line up with TRBD1. CDR1 is SSHAT and CDR2 is FNYEAQ in the germline V gene (reference sequence). This CDR3 has 15 amino acids.